This T cell receptor beta chain was recorded in a study of technical replicates of blood from several donors. Clones were read by immunoSEQ multiplex PCR, and TCRdb kept only the in-frame ones, dropping some. The sample contains tens of thousands of clones, roughly 96% of which appear only once. The CDR3 totals 14 residues. V dropped 2 bases and J dropped 5; count of bases not matched to a gene: 3. The germline gives CDR1 SNHLY, CDR2 FYNNEI. The V gene is TRBV2, the J gene TRBJ2-1; 7 positions agree with TRBD1. The receptor's source is a human donor in good health. The sample comprised T cells isolated from PBMCs. This CDR3 reads CASSEYRGNNEQFF. CDR3 in DNA: TGTGCCAGCAGTGAATACAGGGGAAACAATGAGCAGTTCTTC.